These T cell receptor beta chains were read from a single sample in a study of cytomegalovirus exposure and HLA in healthy donors. Method: immunoSEQ multiplex PCR; TCRdb's copy keeps in-frame clones and lacks some. This sample carries under 150,000 clones, over 75% of them seen once, and the ten largest clones take approximately 2.4%. Sequences were obtained from PBMCs. These receptors were obtained from a male donor in good health and CMV-seronegative. Each CDR3 is given with its conserved first and last residue. Where a row states a size, it is once, few, many or the class of an expanded clone; other rows omit it.

once	TRBV7-8	CASSYPLGGHGLVEQYF
NA	TRBV2	CASTRLGAGGLRGELFF
NA	TRBV6-4	CASMGPRGNTYEQYF
NA	TRBV6-4	CATAPRTSGFTDTQYF
NA	TRBV5-1	CASRRSSGSGTGELFF
few	TRBV6-4	CASSPTGGEGREQYF
NA	TRBV11-3	CASSLEWTNYNEQFF
NA	TRBV5-6	CASSLTGVHEAFF
NA	TRBV6-1	CAVQTAGTVNEKLFF
NA	TRBV5-8	CASSLVGPEAFF
NA	TRBV5-1	CASSSNYHTSGEYNEQFF
once	TRBV9	CASSEGDRAWQETQYF
NA	TRBV7-2	CASSRQVIYEQYF
NA	TRBV6-5	CASSYSSGGIYNEQFF
few	TRBV28	CASSKRDRRTDTQYF
NA	TRBV6-6	CASSPDRNSNQPQHF
NA	TRBV27	CASSHGTGALEQYF
NA	TRBV15	CATSRTGGVKDYGYTF
once	TRBV19	CASSSTPGLEWDNEQFF
NA	TRBV7-9	CASSLGQSFTDTQYF
NA	TRBV7-6	CASSRTTGTDTQYF
NA	TRBV28	CASSLAGAPDTQYF
NA	TRBV5-4	CASSLNQGANNEQFF
NA	TRBV7-9	CASSMVVAAYEQYF
once	TRBV28	CASSPIGLLSSYNEQFF
NA	TRBV9	CASSASQGDTEAFF
medium-sized	TRBV9	CASSVTGLTPNEQFF
few	TRBV9	CASSVNRERNTEAFF
few	TRBV5-4	CASSLGLAGAEQYF
NA	TRBV6-5	CASRPGGEGYGYTF
NA	TRBV28	CASSWTGYGYTF